The clone carrying this T cell receptor beta chain occurred a few times. This specimen belongs to a study of T cells after yellow fever vaccination. Germline CDR1 reads LNHDA; CDR2 reads SQIVND (reference sequence). With 5 bases removed from V and 0 bases from J, the gap between germline ends came to 10 bases. The CDR3 covers 14 residues. TCRdb re-called the 5' RACE reads through MiXCR, storing one row per CDR3 protein. The data contain some 340,000 distinct CDR3 sequences, over 4% of them singletons. This rearrangement joins TRBV19 to TRBJ1-1, with unresolved D. The clonotype was recovered from a man between 18 and 29 years old who received the YFV17D yellow fever vaccine. Here the sequenced sample was PBMCs, taken 5 days after the yellow fever booster vaccination. The CDR3 coding sequence is TGTGCCAGTAGTTCCGGGTGGGTGAACACTGAAGCTTTCTTT. Translating it yields CASSSGWVNTEAFF.